The 22 T cell receptor beta chains presented below share a single source sample, sequenced in a study of a mutant IDH1 vaccine in newly diagnosed glioma. This table comes from immunoSEQ multiplex PCR, and its TCRdb copy is limited to in-frame clones, with some not included. The table records over 30,000 clones, approximately 87% of them present only once. Their antigens remain unidentified. Documented time point: week 47, end of study. Mutant IDH1 20-mer peptide, at 300 ug, made up each vaccine dose, with topical imiquimod. The source was PBMCs, collected from a glioma patient whose treatment included an IDH1 peptide vaccine. These receptors were taken from a woman aged 30 to 39 with glioma.

The rearrangement uses TRBV19 and TRBJ1-5, with 7 bases aligning to TRBD1. From germline, CDR1 is LNHDA and CDR2 SQIVND (reference sequence). J lost 3 bases, V lost 4 bases, and 3 bases had no gene match. There are 14 residues in the CDR3. In DNA form, the CDR3 reads TGTGCCAGTAGTAAAACAGGGGTCAATCAGCCCCAGCATTTT. Amino acid sequence: CASSKTGVNQPQHF.

CDR3 nucleotides: TGTGCCAGCAGTTTAAGCGCAACTAATGAAAAACTGTTTTTT. This codes for CASSLSATNEKLFF. V is TRBV6-5 and J is TRBJ1-4; no reliable D call. Germline V gene sequence: CDR1 MNHEY, CDR2 SVGAGI. The length of the CDR3 is 14 residues. Trimming pared 4 bases from V and 0 bases from J, leaving 6 bases between.

The chain links TRBV5-1 to TRBJ1-1; 9 nucleotides align to TRBD1. Germline values: CDR1 SGHRS, CDR2 YFSETQ. With 3 bases clipped from V and 1 base from J, the junction kept 4 bases outside the gene matches. The CDR3 has 15 amino acids. The CDR3 sequence: CASSWGGQGNTEAFF. For the CDR3, the DNA is TGCGCCAGCAGCTGGGGGGGACAGGGGAACACTGAAGCTTTCTTT.

This chain connects TRBV5-1 to TRBJ1-1; D call uncertain. The CDR3 runs 13 residues. V lost 4 bases and J 1 base, leaving 8 bases between the germline ends. In germline, CDR1 is SGHRS, CDR2 YFSETQ. CDR3 amino acids: CASSPRENTEAFF. DNA of the CDR3: TGCGCCAGCAGCCCTAGGGAGAACACTGAAGCTTTCTTT.

This clone turned up a few times. J is TRBJ2-5 and V is TRBV6-5; possible D gene TRBD1, 6 bases. V lost 7 bases and J lost 5, with 20 bases in between. Germline V gene sequence: CDR1 MNHEY, CDR2 SVGAGI. This CDR3 has 15 amino acids. CDR3 protein: CASKALRGQGETQYF. The CDR3, as DNA: TGTGCCAGCAAAGCACTCAGGGGCCAGGGGGAGACCCAGTACTTC.

The chain links TRBV2 to TRBJ1-4; D is unclear. In germline, CDR1 is SNHLY, CDR2 FYNNEI. The CDR3 runs to 14 residues. The V and J ends lost 6 bases and 0 bases respectively, with 8 bases between them. The CDR3 spells CASRETTTNEKLFF. The CDR3 coding sequence is TGTGCCAGCAGAGAGACAACAACTAATGAAAAACTGTTTTTT.

This clone was detected only a few times. The rearrangement uses TRBV27 and TRBJ2-1; 8 positions agree with TRBD1. The ends lost 2 bases at V and 7 bases at J; junction bases unmatched: 4. Germline CDR1 and CDR2: MNHEY and SMNVEV (reference sequence). The CDR3 loop spans 14 amino acids. CDR3 sequence (DNA): TGTGCCAGCAGTTTAGACAGGGGATGGAATGAGCAGTTCTTC. Encoded protein: CASSLDRGWNEQFF.

This chain connects TRBV7-8 to TRBJ1-6, with TRBD1 matching 10 bases. The CDR3 is made up of 18 amino acids. The V segment lost 5 bases and the J segment 8 bases; nucleotides outside the gene matches: 15. Germline-derived CDR1 and CDR2 are SGHVS and FQNEAQ. The CDR3 reads CASSTRGDRGRQDSPLHF. As DNA, the CDR3 is TGTGCCAGCAGCACTCGAGGGGACAGGGGAAGGCAGGATTCACCCCTCCACTTT. Based on the CDR3 plus reference TRBV7-8 and TRBJ1-6, the full variable domain is GAGVSQSPRYKVAKRGQDVALRCDPISGHVSLFWYQQALGQGPEFLTYFQNEAQLDKSGLPSDRFFAERPEGSVSTLKIQRTQQEDSAVYLCASSTRGDRGRQDSPLHFGNGTRLTVT.

This clone was counted a single time. The chain recombines TRBV4-2 with TRBJ1-2; D is ambiguous. Per germline, CDR1 LGHNA and CDR2 YNFKEQ. The V and J ends lost 4 bases and 6 bases respectively, with 12 bases between them. CDR3 size: 13 residues. CDR3 sequence (DNA): TGTGCCAGCAGCCGCCTTACTCAGAATGGCTACACCTTC. It codes for CASSRLTQNGYTF.

This chain joins TRBV5-4 and TRBJ2-7; the D is unclear. Germline lookup yields CDR1 SGHNT and CDR2 YYREEE (reference sequence). V was clipped by 7 bases and J by 2 bases, with 16 bases between them. This CDR3 region has 14 residues. The chain's CDR3 is CASRSGSLPYEQYF. The CDR3 DNA follows: TGTGCCAGCCGATCCGGGTCGTTGCCCTACGAGCAGTACTTC.

This chain links TRBV10-3 with TRBJ2-3, with TRBD2 matching 8 bases. Germline V lookup: CDR1 ENHRY, CDR2 SYGVKD. CDR3 length equals 15 residues. Trimming removed 6 bases from V and 2 bases from J; junction bases left unmatched: 7. The CDR3 DNA sequence: TGTGCCATCAGCTCAACGGGGGGGCTCACAGATACGCAGTATTTT. This gives the protein CAISSTGGLTDTQYF.

This chain links TRBV6-5 with TRBJ1-1; D remains unclear. CDR1 is MNHEY and CDR2 is SVGAGI in the germline V gene. The CDR3 spans 14 residues. V was clipped by 9 bases and J by 1 base, with 15 bases between them. The CDR3 DNA is TGTGCCAGTTCCAAAGGCGGAGGGAACACTGAAGCTTTCTTT. It is translated as CASSKGGGNTEAFF.

The rearrangement links TRBV7-3 to TRBJ2-2; perhaps TRBD2 as D (6 bases). The CDR3 contains 13 residues. With 2 bases removed from V and 5 bases from J, the gap between germline ends came to 6 bases. The germline V gene has CDR1 SGHTA and CDR2 FQGTGA. This CDR3 is CASSLGGTGELFF. The CDR3 DNA reads TGTGCCAGCAGCTTAGGAGGGACCGGGGAGCTGTTTTTT.

The rearrangement uses TRBV5-1 and TRBJ1-1, with a weak D call TRBD1 (5 bases). Looked up from germline, CDR1 is SGHRS and CDR2 is YFSETQ. The V end lost 6 bases, the J end lost 5 bases, and 20 bases lay between the germline ends. The CDR3 is made up of 15 amino acids. CDR3 protein: CASKEEHFPGTEAFF. The DNA for the CDR3 is TGCGCCAGCAAGGAGGAGCACTTCCCAGGGACTGAAGCTTTCTTT.

This rearrangement joins TRBV10-3 to TRBJ2-3; D assignment may be TRBD1 or TRBD2 (5 bases each). The germline gives CDR1 ENHRY, CDR2 SYGVKD. V lost 3 bases to trimming and J lost 1 base, with 11 bases between them. This CDR3 region has 15 residues. The DNA of the CDR3 is TGTGCCATCAGTGATGGGCAGGGAGGCACAGATACGCAGTATTTT. The encoded protein is CAISDGQGGTDTQYF.

The rearrangement uses TRBV29-1 and TRBJ2-7; D is perhaps TRBD1 (5 bases). V shed 6 bases and J shed 3 bases, with 12 bases lying between them. Germline CDR1 is SQVTM and CDR2 is ANQGSEA. CDR3 length equals 12 residues. CDR3 residues: CSVYRQNYEQYF. The CDR3 DNA sequence: TGCAGCGTCTACAGACAGAACTACGAGCAGTACTTC.

V and J are TRBV10-1 and TRBJ2-7; maybe TRBD1 (6 bases). The CDR3 is 14 amino acids. V gave up 9 bases and J gave up 0 bases, with 15 bases separating them. Germline V gene lookup returns CDR1 WNHNN and CDR2 SYGVQD (reference sequence). The CDR3 nucleotides are TGCGCCAGGTGGGGACATCCAAGCTCCTACGAGCAGTACTTC. As protein: CARWGHPSSYEQYF.

V usage is TRBV5-4 and J usage is TRBJ2-3, with TRBD1 identical over 9 bases. CDR1 is SGHNT and CDR2 is YYREEE in the germline V gene (reference sequence). Trimming at V came to 1 base and at J to 1 base, leaving 1 base not matched to a gene. This CDR3 has 15 amino acids. CDR3 in DNA: TGTGCCAGCAGCTTGCGACAGGGGGGCACAGATACGCAGTATTTT. Translated: CASSLRQGGTDTQYF. Variable domain in full (rest from reference TRBV5-4 and TRBJ2-3): ETGVTQSPTHLIKTRGQQVTLRCSSQSGHNTVSWYQQALGQGPQFIFQYYREEENGRGNFPPRFSGLQFPNYSSELNVNALELDDSALYLCASSLRQGGTDTQYFGPGTRLTVL.

The chain uses TRBV5-1 and TRBJ2-7; D is tentatively TRBD1 or TRBD2 (6 bases each). V was clipped by 7 bases and J by 7 bases, with 21 bases between them. CDR3 length equals 14 residues. Germline values: CDR1 SGHRS, CDR2 YFSETQ. The CDR3 loop reads CASSYLRGAREQYF. CDR3 in DNA: TGCGCCAGCTCCTACCTTAGGGGGGCGAGGGAGCAGTACTTC.

The V and J genes are TRBV7-9 and TRBJ1-1, with 7 bases aligning to TRBD1. This CDR3 region has 15 residues. Germline V lookup: CDR1 SEHNR, CDR2 FQNEAQ (reference sequence). The V gene end was trimmed by 5 bases and the J gene end by 1 base; junction bases not matched to a gene: 7. The CDR3 loop reads CASSPLWTGNTEAFF. CDR3 DNA: TGTGCCAGCAGCCCCCTCTGGACAGGGAACACTGAAGCTTTCTTT.

The chain employs TRBV19 and TRBJ2-3, with D perhaps being TRBD1 or TRBD2 (5 bases each). Germline values: CDR1 LNHDA, CDR2 SQIVND (reference sequence). The V gene lost 5 bases and the J gene lost 11 bases, with 20 bases spanning the gap. The CDR3 totals 14 residues. The CDR3 region has the DNA TGTGCCAGTAGTGAGATCCGGGACCCCCGGGGGCAGTATTTT. This gives the protein CASSEIRDPRGQYF.

This chain joins TRBV18 and TRBJ1-2, with no clear D. Germline CDR1 KGHSH, CDR2 LQKENI. The CDR3 totals 17 residues. V was pared by 5 bases and J by 0 bases, with 19 bases between. The DNA for the CDR3 is TGTGCCAGCTCAACATCAGCGCTCCGCTCCCCTAACTATGGCTACACCTTC. Its protein product is CASSTSALRSPNYGYTF.